Below are 2 T cell receptor beta chains sequenced from a single sample in a study of cytomegalovirus exposure and HLA in healthy donors. The PCR contained 60 Vbeta and 13 Jbeta primers. The method was immunoSEQ multiplex PCR; TCRdb's version includes in-frame clones alone and lacks a portion of them. The data contain approximately 200,000 clones, 60% to 80% of them singletons. The sequenced material came from PBMCs. Receptors originate from a woman aged 25 to 39 in good health and CMV-seropositive.

The V and J genes are TRBV4-1 and TRBJ2-2; TRBD1 aligns across 8 bases. CDR3 size: 15 residues. Germline CDR1 and CDR2: MGHRA and YSYEKL. Trimming at V came to 2 bases and at J to 4 bases, leaving 3 bases not matched to a gene. CDR3 amino acids: CASSQPDRATGELFF. Written as DNA, the CDR3 is TGCGCCAGCAGCCAACCGGACAGGGCCACCGGGGAGCTGTTTTTT.

To note about this clone: The junction shows a germline mismatch at one end, possibly a read error. The rearrangement links TRBV7-9 to TRBJ2-1; perhaps TRBD2 as D (6 bases). The CDR3 covers 15 residues. The germline V gene encodes CDR1 SEHNR and CDR2 FQNEAQ (reference sequence). In DNA, the CDR3 is TGTTCCAGCAGCTCGGCTAGCGACTCCTACAATGAGCAGTTCTTC. This gives the protein CSSSSASDSYNEQFF. Complete variable domain (other parts from reference TRBV7-9 and TRBJ2-1): DTGVSQNPRHKITKRGQNVTFRCDPISEHNRLYWYRQTLGQGPEFLTYFQNEAQLEKSRLLSDRFSAERPKGSFSTLEIQRTEQGDSAMYLCSSSSASDSYNEQFFGPGTRLTVL.